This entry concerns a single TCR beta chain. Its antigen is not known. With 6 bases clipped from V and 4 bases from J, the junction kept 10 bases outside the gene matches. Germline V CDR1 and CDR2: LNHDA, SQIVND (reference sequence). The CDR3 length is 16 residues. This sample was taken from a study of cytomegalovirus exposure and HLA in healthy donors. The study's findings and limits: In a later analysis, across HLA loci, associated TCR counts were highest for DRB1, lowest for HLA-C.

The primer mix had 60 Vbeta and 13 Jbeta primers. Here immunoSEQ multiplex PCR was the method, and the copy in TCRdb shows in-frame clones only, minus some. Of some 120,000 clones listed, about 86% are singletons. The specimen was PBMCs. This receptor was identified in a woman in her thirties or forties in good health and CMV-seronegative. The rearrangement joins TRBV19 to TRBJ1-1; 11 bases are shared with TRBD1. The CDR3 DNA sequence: TGTGCCAGTAGAAAAGGGACAGGGGGATTTGCCACTGAAGCTTTCTTT. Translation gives CASRKGTGGFATEAFF.